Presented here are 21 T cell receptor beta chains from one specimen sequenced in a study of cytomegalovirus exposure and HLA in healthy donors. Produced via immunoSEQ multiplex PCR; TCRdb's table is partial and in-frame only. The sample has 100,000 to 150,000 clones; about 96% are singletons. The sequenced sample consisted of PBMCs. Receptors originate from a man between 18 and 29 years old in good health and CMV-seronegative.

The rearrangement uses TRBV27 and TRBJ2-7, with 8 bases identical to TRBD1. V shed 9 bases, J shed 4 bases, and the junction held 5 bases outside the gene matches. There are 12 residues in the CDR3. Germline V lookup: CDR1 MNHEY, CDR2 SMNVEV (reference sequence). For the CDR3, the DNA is TGTGCCAGTTCAGGGGGCTTGTACGAGCAGTACTTC. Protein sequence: CASSGGLYEQYF.

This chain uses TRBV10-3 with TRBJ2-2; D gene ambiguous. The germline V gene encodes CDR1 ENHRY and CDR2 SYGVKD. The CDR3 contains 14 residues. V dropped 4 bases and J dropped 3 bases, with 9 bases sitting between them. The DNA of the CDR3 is TGTGCCATCAGTGTGTTTGTCGACACCGGGGAGCTGTTTTTT. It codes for CAISVFVDTGELFF.

The CDR3 sequence is CAWNKEVRGPYEQYF. In nucleotides, the CDR3 is TGTGCCTGGAATAAAGAGGTACGAGGGCCCTACGAGCAGTACTTC. The V and J genes are TRBV30 and TRBJ2-7, with D perhaps matching TRBD2 (5 bases). Trimming pared 4 bases from V and 2 bases from J, leaving 18 bases between. The CDR3 spans 15 residues. Germline assignment: CDR1 GTSNPN and CDR2 SVGIG (reference sequence).

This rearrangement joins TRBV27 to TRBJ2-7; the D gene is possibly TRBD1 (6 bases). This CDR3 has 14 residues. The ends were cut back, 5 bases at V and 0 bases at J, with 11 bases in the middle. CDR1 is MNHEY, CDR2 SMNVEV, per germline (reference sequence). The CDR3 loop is CASSMTGGSYEQYF. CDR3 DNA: TGTGCCAGCAGTATGACAGGCGGCTCCTACGAGCAGTACTTC.

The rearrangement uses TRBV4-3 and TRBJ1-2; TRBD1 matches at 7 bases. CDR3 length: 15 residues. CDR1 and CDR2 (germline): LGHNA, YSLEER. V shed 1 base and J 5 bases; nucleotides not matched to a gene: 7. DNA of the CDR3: TGCGCCAGCAGCCAAGGGACAGGAGGATATTATGGCTACACCTTC. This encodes CASSQGTGGYYGYTF.

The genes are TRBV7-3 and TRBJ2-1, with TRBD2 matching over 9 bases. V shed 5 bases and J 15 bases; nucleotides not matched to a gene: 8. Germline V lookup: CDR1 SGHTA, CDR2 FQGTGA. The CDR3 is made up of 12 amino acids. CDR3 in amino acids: CASSGGGALRFF. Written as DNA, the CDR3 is TGTGCCAGCAGCGGCGGGGGGGCACTGCGGTTCTTC.

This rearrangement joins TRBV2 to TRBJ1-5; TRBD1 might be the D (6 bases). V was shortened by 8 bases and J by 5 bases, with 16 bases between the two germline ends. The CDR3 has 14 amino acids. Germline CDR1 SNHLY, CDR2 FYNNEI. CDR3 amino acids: CASVRTPGDQPQHF. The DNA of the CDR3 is TGTGCCAGCGTTCGAACCCCAGGGGATCAGCCCCAGCATTTT.

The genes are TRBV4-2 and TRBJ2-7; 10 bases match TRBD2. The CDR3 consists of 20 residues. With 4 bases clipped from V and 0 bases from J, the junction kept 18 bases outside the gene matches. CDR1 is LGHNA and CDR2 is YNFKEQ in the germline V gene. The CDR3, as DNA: TGTGCCAGCAGCCCAATTCTTGGGGGGACTAGCGCCTTCATCTCCTACGAGCAGTACTTC. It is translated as CASSPILGGTSAFISYEQYF.

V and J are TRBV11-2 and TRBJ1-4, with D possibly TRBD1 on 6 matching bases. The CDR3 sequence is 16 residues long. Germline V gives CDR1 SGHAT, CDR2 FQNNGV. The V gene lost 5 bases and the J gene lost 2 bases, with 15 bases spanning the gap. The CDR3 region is CASSVAGVRTNEKLFF. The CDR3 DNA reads TGTGCCAGCAGCGTCGCAGGGGTGAGGACTAATGAAAAACTGTTTTTT.

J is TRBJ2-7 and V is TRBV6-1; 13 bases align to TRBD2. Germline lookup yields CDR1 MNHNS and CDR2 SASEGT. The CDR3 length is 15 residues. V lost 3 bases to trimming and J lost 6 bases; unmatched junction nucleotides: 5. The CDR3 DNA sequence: TGTGCCAGCAGTGAGACGGGACTAGCGGGAACCGAGCAGTACTTC. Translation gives CASSETGLAGTEQYF.

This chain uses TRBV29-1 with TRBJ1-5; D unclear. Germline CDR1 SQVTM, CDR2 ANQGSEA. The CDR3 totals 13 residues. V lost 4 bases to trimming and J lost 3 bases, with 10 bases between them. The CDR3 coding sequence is TGCAGCGTTGGCTGGCAGGCCAATCAGCCCCAGCATTTT. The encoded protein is CSVGWQANQPQHF.

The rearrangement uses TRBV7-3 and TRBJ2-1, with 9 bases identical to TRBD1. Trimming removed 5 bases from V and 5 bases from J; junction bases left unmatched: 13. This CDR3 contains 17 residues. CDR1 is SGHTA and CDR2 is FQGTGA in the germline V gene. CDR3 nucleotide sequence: TGTGCCAGCAGCCCCACCCTTGAAAGACAGGGGGACAATGAGCAGTTCTTC. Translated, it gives CASSPTLERQGDNEQFF. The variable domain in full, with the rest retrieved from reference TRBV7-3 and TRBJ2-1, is GAGVSQTPSNKVTEKGKYVELRCDPISGHTALYWYRQSLGQGPEFLIYFQGTGAADDSGLPNDRFFAVRPEGSVSTLKIQRTERGDSAVYLCASSPTLERQGDNEQFFGPGTRLTVL.

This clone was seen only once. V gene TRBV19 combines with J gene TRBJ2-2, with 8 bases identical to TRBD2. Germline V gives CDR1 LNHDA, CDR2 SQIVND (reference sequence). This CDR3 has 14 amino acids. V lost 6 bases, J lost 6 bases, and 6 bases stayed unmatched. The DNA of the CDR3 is TGTGCCAGTAGATCGGGACTAGTAGCCGGGGAGCTGTTTTTT. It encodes CASRSGLVAGELFF.

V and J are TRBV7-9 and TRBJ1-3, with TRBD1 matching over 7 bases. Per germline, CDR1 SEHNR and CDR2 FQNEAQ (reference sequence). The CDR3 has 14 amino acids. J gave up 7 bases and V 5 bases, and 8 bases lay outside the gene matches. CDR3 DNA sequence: TGTGCCAGCAGCCCAGATGGCAGGGGGAACACCATATATTTT. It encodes CASSPDGRGNTIYF.

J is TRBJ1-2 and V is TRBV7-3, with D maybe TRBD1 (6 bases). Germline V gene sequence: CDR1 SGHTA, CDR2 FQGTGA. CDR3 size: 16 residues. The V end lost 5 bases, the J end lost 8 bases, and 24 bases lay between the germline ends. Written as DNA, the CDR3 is TGTGCCAGCAGCCCCCAGGTCGGCTGGGGGCCGGACGGCTACACCTTC. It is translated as CASSPQVGWGPDGYTF.

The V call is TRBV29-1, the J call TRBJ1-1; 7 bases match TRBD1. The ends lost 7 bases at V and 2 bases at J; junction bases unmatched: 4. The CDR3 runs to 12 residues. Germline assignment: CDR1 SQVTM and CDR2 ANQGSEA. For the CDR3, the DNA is TGCAGCGCGGGACAGCTAAACACTGAAGCTTTCTTT. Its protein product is CSAGQLNTEAFF.

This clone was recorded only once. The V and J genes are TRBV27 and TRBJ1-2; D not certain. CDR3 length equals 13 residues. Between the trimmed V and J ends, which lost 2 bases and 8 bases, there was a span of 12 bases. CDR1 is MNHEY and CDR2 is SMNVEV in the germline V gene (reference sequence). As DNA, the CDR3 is TGTGCCAGCAGTTTAAACCCTGGCGGGGGCTACACCTTC. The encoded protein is CASSLNPGGGYTF.

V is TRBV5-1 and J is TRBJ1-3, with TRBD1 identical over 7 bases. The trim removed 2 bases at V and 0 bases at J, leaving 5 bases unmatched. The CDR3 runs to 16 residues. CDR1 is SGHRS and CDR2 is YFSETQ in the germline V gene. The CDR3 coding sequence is TGCGCCAGCAGCTTTTTCGGGACAGTCTCTGGAAACACCATATATTTT. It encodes CASSFFGTVSGNTIYF.

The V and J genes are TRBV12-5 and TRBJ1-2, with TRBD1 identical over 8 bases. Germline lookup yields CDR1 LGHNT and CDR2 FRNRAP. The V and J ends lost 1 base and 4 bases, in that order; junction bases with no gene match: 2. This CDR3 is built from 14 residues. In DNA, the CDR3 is TGTGCTAGTGGTTTGGGGACAGGGCGCTATGGCTACACCTTC. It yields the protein CASGLGTGRYGYTF.

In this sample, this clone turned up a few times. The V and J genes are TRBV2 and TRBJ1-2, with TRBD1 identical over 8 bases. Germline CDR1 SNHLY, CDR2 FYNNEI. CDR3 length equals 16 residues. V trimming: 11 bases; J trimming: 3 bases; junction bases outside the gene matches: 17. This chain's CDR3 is CAAWGTGEKRDYGYTF. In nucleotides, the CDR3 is TGTGCCGCCTGGGGGACAGGCGAAAAGAGAGACTATGGCTACACCTTC.

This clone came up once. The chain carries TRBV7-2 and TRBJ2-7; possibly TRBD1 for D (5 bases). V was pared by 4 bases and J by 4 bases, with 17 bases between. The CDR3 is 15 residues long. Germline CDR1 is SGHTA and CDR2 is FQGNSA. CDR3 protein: CASSSSVGEIYEQYF. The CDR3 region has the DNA TGTGCCAGCAGCTCATCGGTAGGGGAAATATACGAGCAGTACTTC.